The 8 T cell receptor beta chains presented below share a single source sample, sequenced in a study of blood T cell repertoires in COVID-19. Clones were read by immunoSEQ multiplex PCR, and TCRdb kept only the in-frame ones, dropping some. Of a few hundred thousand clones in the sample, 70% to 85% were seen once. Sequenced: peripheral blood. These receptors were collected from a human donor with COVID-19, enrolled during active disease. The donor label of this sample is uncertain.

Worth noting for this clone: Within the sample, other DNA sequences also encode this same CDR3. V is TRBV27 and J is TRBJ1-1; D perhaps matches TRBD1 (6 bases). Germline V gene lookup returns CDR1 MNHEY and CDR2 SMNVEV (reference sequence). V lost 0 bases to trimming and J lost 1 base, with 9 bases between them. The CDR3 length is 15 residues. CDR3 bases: TGTGCCAGCAGTTTATCAAGAGGGGGGAACACTGAAGCTTTCTTT. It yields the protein CASSLSRGGNTEAFF.

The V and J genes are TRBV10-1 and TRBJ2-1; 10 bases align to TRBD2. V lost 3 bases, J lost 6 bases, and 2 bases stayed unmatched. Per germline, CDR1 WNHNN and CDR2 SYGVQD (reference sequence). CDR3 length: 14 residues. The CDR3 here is CASSDTSGANEQFF. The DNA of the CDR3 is TGCGCCAGCAGTGATACTAGCGGGGCCAATGAGCAGTTCTTC.

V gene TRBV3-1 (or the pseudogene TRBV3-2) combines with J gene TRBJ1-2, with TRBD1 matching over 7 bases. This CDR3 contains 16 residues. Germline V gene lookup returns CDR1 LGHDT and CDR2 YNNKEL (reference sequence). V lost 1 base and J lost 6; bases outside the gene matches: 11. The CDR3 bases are TGTGCCAGCAGCCAAGTTCCTGAGACAGGGCCGGATGGCTACACCTTC. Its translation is CASSQVPETGPDGYTF.

CDR3 nucleotide sequence: TGTGCCAGCAGTGAATGGAGCGGGACTGAAGCTTTCTTT. This translates into CASSEWSGTEAFF. The rearrangement links TRBV2 to TRBJ1-1; D is unresolved. CDR3 length equals 13 residues. Germline values: CDR1 SNHLY, CDR2 FYNNEI. V was trimmed by 2 bases and J by 5 bases, leaving 9 bases between them. Combining the CDR3 with reference TRBV2 and TRBJ1-1 gives the whole variable domain EPEVTQTPSHQVTQMGQEVILRCVPISNHLYFYWYRQILGQKVEFLVSFYNNEISEKSEIFDDQFSVERPDGSNFTLKIRSTKLEDSAMYFCASSEWSGTEAFFGQGTRLTVV.

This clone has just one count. The CDR3 here is CASSPDPRIGTRSYNEQFF. CDR3 coding DNA: TGTGCCAGCAGTCCAGACCCGAGGATCGGGACTAGGTCCTACAATGAGCAGTTCTTC. The rearrangement links TRBV6-6 to TRBJ2-1; 8 nucleotides match TRBD2. Per the germline V gene, CDR1 is MNHNY and CDR2 is SVGAGI (reference sequence). CDR3 length equals 19 residues. V was pared by 5 bases and J by 1 base, with 16 bases of the junction left unmatched.

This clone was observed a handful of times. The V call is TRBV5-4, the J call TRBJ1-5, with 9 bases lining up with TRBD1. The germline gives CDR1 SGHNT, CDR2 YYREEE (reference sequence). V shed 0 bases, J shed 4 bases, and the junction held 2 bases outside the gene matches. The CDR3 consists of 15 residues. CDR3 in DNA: TGTGCCAGCAGCTTGGCCGGGACAGGGAATCAGCCCCAGCATTTT. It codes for CASSLAGTGNQPQHF. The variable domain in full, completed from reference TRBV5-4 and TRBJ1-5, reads ETGVTQSPTHLIKTRGQQVTLRCSSQSGHNTVSWYQQALGQGPQFIFQYYREEENGRGNFPPRFSGLQFPNYSSELNVNALELDDSALYLCASSLAGTGNQPQHFGDGTRLSIL.

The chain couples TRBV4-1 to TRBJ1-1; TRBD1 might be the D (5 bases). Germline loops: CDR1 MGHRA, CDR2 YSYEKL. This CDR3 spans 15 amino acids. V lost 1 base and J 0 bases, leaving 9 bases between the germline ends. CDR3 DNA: TGCGCCAGCAGCCAAGTTCAGGGTATGAACACTGAAGCTTTCTTT. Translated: CASSQVQGMNTEAFF.

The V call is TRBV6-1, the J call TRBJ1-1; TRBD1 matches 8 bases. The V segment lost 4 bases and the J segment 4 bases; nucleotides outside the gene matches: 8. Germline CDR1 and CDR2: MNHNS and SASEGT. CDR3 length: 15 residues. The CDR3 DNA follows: TGTGCCAGCAGTGTAGCAGGGGGCTACGGCACTGAAGCTTTCTTT. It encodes CASSVAGGYGTEAFF.